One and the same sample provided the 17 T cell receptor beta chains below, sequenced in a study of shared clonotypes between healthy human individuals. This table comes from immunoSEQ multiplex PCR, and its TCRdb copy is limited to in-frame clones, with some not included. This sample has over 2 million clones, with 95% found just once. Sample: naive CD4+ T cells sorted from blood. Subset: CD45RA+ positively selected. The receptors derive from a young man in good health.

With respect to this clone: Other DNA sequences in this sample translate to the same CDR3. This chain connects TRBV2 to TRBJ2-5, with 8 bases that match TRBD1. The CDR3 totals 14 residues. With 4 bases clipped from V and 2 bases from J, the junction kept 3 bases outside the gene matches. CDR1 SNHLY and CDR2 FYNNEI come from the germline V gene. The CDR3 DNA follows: TGTGCCAGCAGTGCCGACAGGGGTCAAGAGACCCAGTACTTC. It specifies CASSADRGQETQYF.

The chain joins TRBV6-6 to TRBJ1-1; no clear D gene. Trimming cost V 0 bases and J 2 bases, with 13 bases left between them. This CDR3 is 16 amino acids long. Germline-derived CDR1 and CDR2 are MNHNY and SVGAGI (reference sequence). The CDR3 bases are TGTGCCAGCAGTTACTCTAGGGCCCGGATAAACACTGAAGCTTTCTTT. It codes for CASSYSRARINTEAFF.

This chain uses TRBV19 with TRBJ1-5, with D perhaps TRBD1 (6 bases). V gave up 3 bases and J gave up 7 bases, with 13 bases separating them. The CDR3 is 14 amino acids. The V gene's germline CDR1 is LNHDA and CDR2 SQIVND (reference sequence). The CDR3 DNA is TGTGCCAGTAGTATGACAGGAGAGGCCCAGCCCCAGCATTTT. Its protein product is CASSMTGEAQPQHF.

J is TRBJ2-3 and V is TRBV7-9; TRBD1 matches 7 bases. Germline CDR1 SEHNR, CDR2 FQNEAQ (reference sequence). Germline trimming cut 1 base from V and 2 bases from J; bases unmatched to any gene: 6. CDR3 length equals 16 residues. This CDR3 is CASSLDQGQHTDTQYF. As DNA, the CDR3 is TGTGCCAGCAGCTTAGATCAGGGACAGCACACAGATACGCAGTATTTT.

The CDR3, as DNA: TGTGCCAGCAGCTCCGGACAGGGCCCTTCGGATACGCAGTATTTT. It is translated as CASSSGQGPSDTQYF. The rearrangement uses TRBV11-2 and TRBJ2-3; TRBD1 matches 8 bases. The V gene end was trimmed by 4 bases and the J gene end by 6 bases; junction bases not matched to a gene: 9. The CDR3 is made up of 15 amino acids. In germline, CDR1 is SGHAT, CDR2 FQNNGV.

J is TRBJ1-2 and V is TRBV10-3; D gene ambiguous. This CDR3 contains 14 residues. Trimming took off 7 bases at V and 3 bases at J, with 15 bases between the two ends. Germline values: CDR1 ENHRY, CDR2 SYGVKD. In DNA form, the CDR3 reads TGTGCCATCAAGGGAGCCGACGGGTACTATGGCTACACCTTC. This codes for CAIKGADGYYGYTF.

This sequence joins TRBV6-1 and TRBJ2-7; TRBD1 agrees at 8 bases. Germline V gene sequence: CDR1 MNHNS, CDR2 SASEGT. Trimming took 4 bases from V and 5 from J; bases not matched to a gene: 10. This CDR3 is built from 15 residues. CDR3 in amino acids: CASSAFRDRPHEQYF. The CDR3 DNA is TGTGCCAGCAGTGCGTTCCGGGACAGGCCCCACGAGCAGTACTTC.

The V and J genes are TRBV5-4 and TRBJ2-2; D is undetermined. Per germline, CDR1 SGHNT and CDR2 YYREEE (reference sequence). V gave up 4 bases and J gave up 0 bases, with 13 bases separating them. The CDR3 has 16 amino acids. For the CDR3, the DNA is TGTGCCAGCAGCCCGCAAACCAATACGAACACCGGGGAGCTGTTTTTT. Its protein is CASSPQTNTNTGELFF.

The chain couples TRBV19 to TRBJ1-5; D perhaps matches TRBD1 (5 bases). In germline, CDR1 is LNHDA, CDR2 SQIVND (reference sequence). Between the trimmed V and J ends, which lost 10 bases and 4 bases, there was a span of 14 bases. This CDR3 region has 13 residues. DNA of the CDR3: TGTGCCACATGGCCGGGGCCTAATCAGCCCCAGCATTTT. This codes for CATWPGPNQPQHF.

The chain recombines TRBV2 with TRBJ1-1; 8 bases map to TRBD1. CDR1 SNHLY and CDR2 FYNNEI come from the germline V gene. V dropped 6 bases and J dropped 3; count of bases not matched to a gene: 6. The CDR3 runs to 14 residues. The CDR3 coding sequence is TGTGCCAGCAGGGACAGGGTCGGGCACACTGAAGCTTTCTTT. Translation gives CASRDRVGHTEAFF.

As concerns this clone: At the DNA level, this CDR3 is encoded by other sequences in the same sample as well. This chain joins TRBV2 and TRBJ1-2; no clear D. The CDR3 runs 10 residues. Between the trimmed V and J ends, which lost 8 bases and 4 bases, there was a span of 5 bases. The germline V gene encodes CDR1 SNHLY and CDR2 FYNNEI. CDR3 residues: CASSGYGYTF. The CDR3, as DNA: TGTGCCAGCTCGGGCTATGGCTACACCTTC.

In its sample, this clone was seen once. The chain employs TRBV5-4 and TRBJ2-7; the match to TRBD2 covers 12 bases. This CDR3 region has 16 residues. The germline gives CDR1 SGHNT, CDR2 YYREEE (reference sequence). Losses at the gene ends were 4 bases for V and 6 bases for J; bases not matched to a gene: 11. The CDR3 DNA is TGTGCCAGCAGCCACACGATGACTAGCGGGAGTCGCGAGCAGTACTTC. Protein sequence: CASSHTMTSGSREQYF.

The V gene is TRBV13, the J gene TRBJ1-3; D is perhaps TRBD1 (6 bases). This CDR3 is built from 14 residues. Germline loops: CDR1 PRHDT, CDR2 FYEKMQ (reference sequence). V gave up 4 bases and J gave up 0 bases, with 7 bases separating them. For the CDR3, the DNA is TGTGCCAGCAGCTCACAGGGCTCTGGAAACACCATATATTTT. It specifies CASSSQGSGNTIYF.

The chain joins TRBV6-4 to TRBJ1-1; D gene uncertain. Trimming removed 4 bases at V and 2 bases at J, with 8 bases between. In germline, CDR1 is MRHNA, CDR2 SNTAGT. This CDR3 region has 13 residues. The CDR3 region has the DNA TGTGCCAGCAGTGCCCTCCCAAACACTGAAGCTTTCTTT. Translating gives CASSALPNTEAFF.

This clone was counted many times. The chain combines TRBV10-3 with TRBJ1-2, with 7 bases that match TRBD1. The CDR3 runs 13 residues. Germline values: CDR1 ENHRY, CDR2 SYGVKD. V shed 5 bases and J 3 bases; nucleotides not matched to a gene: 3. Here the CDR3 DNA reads TGTGCCATCAGTCCGACAGGGTACTATGGCTACACCTTC. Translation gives CAISPTGYYGYTF.

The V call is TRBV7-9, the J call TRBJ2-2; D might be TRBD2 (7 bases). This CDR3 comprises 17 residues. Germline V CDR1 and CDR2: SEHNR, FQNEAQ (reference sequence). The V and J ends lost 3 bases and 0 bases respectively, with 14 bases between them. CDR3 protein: CASSLARGGSNTGELFF. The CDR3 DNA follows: TGTGCCAGCAGCTTGGCCCGCGGGGGCTCGAACACCGGGGAGCTGTTTTTT.

The CDR3 sequence: CASSSVEAGSYEQYF. The DNA for the CDR3 is TGTGCCAGCAGTTCTGTGGAGGCAGGCTCCTACGAGCAGTACTTC. The V call is TRBV28, the J call TRBJ2-7; perhaps TRBD2 as D (5 bases). V lost 4 bases to trimming and J lost 0 bases, with 13 bases between them. The germline V gene encodes CDR1 MDHEN and CDR2 SYDVKM. This CDR3 region has 15 residues.